The next 27 T cell receptor beta chains were all read from a single sample in a study of blood T cells in healthy people across ages. A J-beta primer mix and a sample-barcoded 5' primer were used in a second PCR of roughly 7 to 12 cycles. TCRdb re-called the 5' RACE reads with MiXCR, one entry per CDR3 protein. The sample includes about 1.4 million distinct CDR3 sequences, approximately 59% seen only once; the top ten take more than 6%. The sequenced material came from blood. The source of these receptors is a man aged 18 to 35 in good health.

The chain links TRBV14 to TRBJ1-2, with 9 bases aligning to TRBD1. V lost 6 bases and J lost 8; bases outside the gene matches: 10. In germline, CDR1 is SGHDN, CDR2 FVKESK. The CDR3 extends over 14 amino acids. This chain's CDR3 is CASRLPGTGTGYTF. In DNA form, the CDR3 reads TGTGCCAGCAGGCTCCCCGGGACAGGGACCGGCTACACCTTC.

The chain employs TRBV5-6 and TRBJ2-7; 8 nucleotides agree with TRBD2. This CDR3 contains 16 residues. Germline V gene data show CDR1 as SGHDT and CDR2 as YYEEEE. V lost 0 bases to trimming and J lost 6 bases; unmatched junction nucleotides: 11. CDR3 amino acids: CASSLASIAGFGEQYF. The CDR3 nucleotides read TGTGCCAGCAGCTTGGCGTCGATAGCGGGATTTGGCGAGCAGTACTTC.

This chain connects TRBV27 to TRBJ1-1; 7 nucleotides line up with TRBD1. The CDR3 has 14 amino acids. Germline V gene lookup returns CDR1 MNHEY and CDR2 SMNVEV (reference sequence). V lost 6 bases, J lost 4 bases, and 8 bases stayed unmatched. This chain's CDR3 is CASSLRRTGTEAFF. The CDR3 DNA reads TGTGCCAGCAGCTTACGCCGGACAGGCACTGAAGCTTTCTTT.

The V gene is TRBV28, the J gene TRBJ1-2; D gene ambiguous. Germline values: CDR1 MDHEN, CDR2 SYDVKM. The germline V and J ends were trimmed by 3 bases and 1 base, with 18 bases remaining between them. The CDR3 is 17 amino acids. The CDR3 loop reads CASSLIPQTTYNYGYTF. As DNA, the CDR3 is TGTGCCAGCAGTTTGATTCCCCAAACAACATATAACTATGGCTACACCTTC.

The J gene is TRBJ2-6, the V gene TRBV11-1; D is undetermined. Germline loops: CDR1 SGHAT, CDR2 FQDESV (reference sequence). V was shortened by 4 bases and J by 0 bases, with 10 bases between the two germline ends. The CDR3 has 16 residues. DNA of the CDR3: TGTGCCAGCAGCTGGAGTCGAGGCTCTGGGGCCAACGTCCTGACTTTC. Translated, it gives CASSWSRGSGANVLTF.

This clonotype was counted a few times. This chain links TRBV4-1 with TRBJ2-7, with D possibly matching TRBD2 (5 bases). Looked up from germline, CDR1 is MGHRA and CDR2 is YSYEKL. With 1 base removed from V and 7 bases from J, the gap between germline ends came to 11 bases. The CDR3 spans 13 residues. CDR3 nucleotides: TGCGCCAGCAGCCAAGCACGGGGAGCTGAGCAGTACTTC. The encoded protein is CASSQARGAEQYF.

As concerns this clonotype: The junction differs from germline at one of its ends, possibly a read error. The rearrangement joins TRBV9 to TRBJ2-1, with unresolved D. This CDR3 has 15 residues. Germline-derived CDR1 and CDR2 are SGDLS and YYNGEE. CDR3 DNA: TGTGCCAGCAGCGTAGCTGCAAACTCCTATAATGAGCAGTTCTTC. This codes for CASSVAANSYNEQFF.

The gene calls are TRBV5-1 and TRBJ2-1; 9 bases line up with TRBD2. The CDR3 has 16 amino acids. V lost 1 base and J lost 3; bases outside the gene matches: 5. The V gene's germline CDR1 is SGHRS and CDR2 YFSETQ. CDR3 bases: TGCGCCAGCAGCTTGAATAGCGGGGGCCTCTACAATGAGCAGTTCTTC. Amino acids: CASSLNSGGLYNEQFF.

The genes are TRBV3-1 and TRBJ2-4, with D unresolved. The V gene lost 8 bases and the J gene lost 5 bases, with 34 bases spanning the gap. Per the germline V gene, CDR1 is LGHDT and CDR2 is YNNKEL (reference sequence). The CDR3 has 20 residues. CDR3 region: CASLPGKAKPQQRVENIQYF. The CDR3 nucleotides are TGTGCCAGCCTCCCCGGCAAGGCGAAACCTCAGCAGCGTGTGGAAAACATTCAGTACTTC.

This chain uses TRBV29-1 with TRBJ2-7; a weak D match, TRBD2 (6 bases). Per the germline V gene, CDR1 is SQVTM and CDR2 is ANQGSEA. The CDR3 sequence is 13 residues long. CDR3 nucleotide sequence: TGCGGCGCCGAGGCTAGCGTCCCCTACGAGCAGTACTTC. Its translation is CGAEASVPYEQYF.

This sequence joins TRBV29-1 and TRBJ2-5, with a weak D call TRBD1 (6 bases). The CDR3 totals 15 residues. V lost 3 bases to trimming and J lost 2 bases, with 16 bases between them. CDR1 and CDR2 (germline): SQVTM, ANQGSEA. CDR3 DNA sequence: TGCAGCGTTGAGGGGACAATAAACCCTCAAGAGACCCAGTACTTC. Translated: CSVEGTINPQETQYF.

V usage is TRBV5-1 and J usage is TRBJ2-7; 7 bases are shared with TRBD1. The CDR3 totals 15 residues. Germline CDR1 and CDR2: SGHRS and YFSETQ. V lost 3 bases, J lost 5 bases, and 11 bases stayed unmatched. The CDR3 spells CASSWAGTVVDEQYF. CDR3 nucleotide sequence: TGCGCCAGCAGCTGGGCCGGGACAGTAGTTGACGAGCAGTACTTC.

This clonotype was detected only a few times. V gene TRBV7-9 combines with J gene TRBJ2-5; D unclear. V lost 2 bases and J lost 2, with 12 bases in between. This CDR3 has 15 residues. Germline V gives CDR1 SEHNR, CDR2 FQNEAQ (reference sequence). As DNA, the CDR3 is TGTGCCAGCAGCTTACCCAGGCGAGAACAAGAGACCCAGTACTTC. It yields the protein CASSLPRREQETQYF.

The V gene is TRBV7-2, the J gene TRBJ2-7, with 8 bases fitting TRBD1. The CDR3 has 14 residues. Germline V gives CDR1 SGHTA, CDR2 FQGNSA. Trimming took 5 bases from V and 3 from J; bases not matched to a gene: 6. Here the CDR3 reads CASSTTGTGYEQYF. CDR3 nucleotide sequence: TGTGCCAGCAGCACAACCGGGACAGGCTACGAGCAGTACTTC.

The chain joins TRBV6-2 or TRBV6-3 to TRBJ2-1; 11 bases fit TRBD2. V dropped 4 bases and J dropped 6; count of bases not matched to a gene: 5. Looked up from germline, CDR1 is MNHEY and CDR2 is SVGEGT. The CDR3 consists of 15 residues. As DNA, the CDR3 is TGTGCCAGCAGTTCGACTAGCGGGGCGTCCAATGAGCAGTTCTTC. Translation: CASSSTSGASNEQFF.

The V gene is TRBV5-1, the J gene TRBJ2-1; 13 bases are a match to TRBD2. The CDR3 is 19 amino acids. Trimming took 4 bases from V and 3 from J; bases not matched to a gene: 13. From germline, CDR1 is SGHRS and CDR2 YFSETQ. The CDR3, as DNA: TGCGCCAGCAGCCCCGGGACTAGCGGGGCCGCCAGATACTACAATGAGCAGTTCTTC. Translated, it gives CASSPGTSGAARYYNEQFF.

In its sample, this clonotype was seen a few times. CDR3: CASRPGTPSYEQYF. The CDR3 nucleotides read TGTGCCAGCAGACCTGGGACACCTTCCTACGAGCAGTACTTC. V usage is TRBV6-2 or TRBV6-3 and J usage is TRBJ2-7, with D possibly being TRBD1 (6 bases). CDR1 and CDR2 (germline): MNHEY, SVGEGT. The V gene lost 6 bases and the J gene lost 1 base, with 13 bases spanning the gap. CDR3 size: 14 residues.

The DNA for the CDR3 is TGTGCCAGCAGCTTAGAGGCTAGCGGGAGCTCCTACGAGCAGTACTTC. It yields the protein CASSLEASGSSYEQYF. The chain is built from TRBV7-6 and TRBJ2-7; TRBD2 matches 10 bases. This CDR3 comprises 16 residues. The germline V gene has CDR1 SGHVS and CDR2 FNYEAQ. The J segment lost 0 bases and the V segment lost 1 base, leaving 3 bases of the junction unmatched.

In this sample, this clonotype turned up a few times. The chain couples TRBV25-1 to TRBJ2-6; TRBD2 matches at 9 bases. The germline V gene encodes CDR1 MGHDK and CDR2 SYGVNS. The CDR3 contains 17 residues. Trimming cost V 3 bases and J 0 bases; bases outside gene matches: 3. CDR3: CASSDFSGGSGANVLTF. CDR3 coding DNA: TGTGCCAGCAGTGATTTTAGCGGGGGCTCTGGGGCCAACGTCCTGACTTTC.

The count of this clonotype is one. V usage is TRBV5-1 and J usage is TRBJ2-3, with unresolved D. Germline V gene sequence: CDR1 SGHRS, CDR2 YFSETQ. Between the trimmed V and J ends, which lost 0 bases and 5 bases, there was a span of 10 bases. This CDR3 region has 14 residues. This CDR3 reads CASSLGGNGDTQYF. CDR3 nucleotides: TGCGCCAGCAGCTTGGGGGGTAACGGAGATACGCAGTATTTT.

This clonotype was counted once. The V call is TRBV4-3, the J call TRBJ1-2; 9 nucleotides match TRBD1. CDR3 length: 17 residues. Germline V gene data show CDR1 as LGHNA and CDR2 as YSLEER. Losses at the gene ends were 2 bases for V and 6 bases for J; bases not matched to a gene: 13. The chain's CDR3 is CASSQIYRGRRVDGYTF. The DNA of the CDR3 is TGCGCCAGCAGCCAAATATACAGGGGGCGCAGAGTTGATGGCTACACCTTC.

The chain uses TRBV25-1 and TRBJ1-2; 7 nucleotides align to TRBD1. The germline V gene encodes CDR1 MGHDK and CDR2 SYGVNS. With V trimmed by 3 bases and J by 4 bases, 8 bases remained unmatched. This CDR3 has 15 amino acids. CDR3 residues: CASSDPGQPFYGYTF. The CDR3, as DNA: TGTGCCAGCAGTGATCCGGGACAGCCCTTCTATGGCTACACCTTC.

This clonotype was counted only a few times. The V gene is TRBV29-1, the J gene TRBJ1-1; a weak D match, TRBD1 (6 bases). V lost 7 bases and J 1 base, leaving 10 bases between the germline ends. CDR1 is SQVTM and CDR2 is ANQGSEA in the germline V gene. This CDR3 comprises 12 residues. CDR3 amino acids: CSAGQPNTEAFF. CDR3 bases: TGCAGCGCCGGACAGCCGAACACTGAAGCTTTCTTT. The full variable domain, completed using reference TRBV29-1 and TRBJ1-1, is SAVISQKPSRDICQRGTSLTIQCQVDSQVTMMFWYRQQPGQSLTLIATANQGSEATYESGFVIDKFPISRPNLTFSTLTVSNMSPEDSSIYLCSAGQPNTEAFFGQGTRLTVV.

Concerning this clonotype itself: An end of the junction does not agree with germline; a read error may underlie this. This chain joins TRBV4-3 and TRBJ2-4, with D maybe TRBD2 (5 bases). The length of the CDR3 is 13 residues. Germline V gene sequence: CDR1 LGHNA, CDR2 YSLEER. CDR3 bases: TGCGCCCGCAGCCAAGATCGGGGATATGGTCAGTACTTC. It encodes CARSQDRGYGQYF.

Regarding this clonotype: This may be a read error: a much more frequent sequence differs by one nucleotide. The chain carries TRBV5-1 and TRBJ1-2; 10 bases match TRBD1. CDR3 size: 13 residues. Germline CDR1 reads SGHRS; CDR2 reads YFSETQ. J lost 6 bases, V lost 4 bases, and 3 bases had no gene match. DNA for the CDR3: TGCGCCAGCAGCATGGGACAGGGGAATGGCTACACCTTC. Protein product: CASSMGQGNGYTF.

The V gene is TRBV11-2, the J gene TRBJ2-1, with TRBD2 matching over 7 bases. J was trimmed by 6 bases and V by 5 bases; bases with no gene match: 10. Germline-derived CDR1 and CDR2 are SGHAT and FQNNGV. CDR3 length equals 15 residues. The CDR3 DNA follows: TGTGCCAGCAGCGACCCGCTAGCGGCCCGCAATGAGCAGTTCTTC. Translated: CASSDPLAARNEQFF.

This rearrangement joins TRBV7-2 to TRBJ2-2; no reliable D call. The CDR3 totals 14 residues. V was pared by 1 base and J by 7 bases, with 10 bases between. The germline CDR1 and CDR2 sequences are SGHTA and FQGNSA. This CDR3 is CASSLVSAYGELFF. The CDR3 DNA follows: TGTGCCAGCAGCTTAGTAAGCGCGTACGGGGAGCTGTTTTTT.